The 22 T cell receptor beta chains below come from one sample, sequenced in a study of T cell responses to AZD1222 COVID-19 vaccine. Only in-frame clones appear in the TCRdb table, and some are missing; sequencing was by immunoSEQ multiplex PCR. The repertoire holds about 120,000 clones, about nine tenths seen once, with just over 4% in the top ten. The starting material was peripheral blood, obtained 28 days after the second dose of the MenACWY control vaccine. Receptor source: an adult who received the MenACWY meningococcal vaccine as a control.

This chain links TRBV11-2 with TRBJ1-3; tentative D call: TRBD1 (5 bases). This CDR3 contains 17 residues. Germline V gives CDR1 SGHAT, CDR2 FQNNGV. The V and J ends lost 5 bases and 0 bases respectively, with 17 bases between them. The CDR3 DNA sequence: TGTGCCAGCAGCACCTTTGGCCCAGGGCACTCTGGAAACACCATATATTTT. It encodes CASSTFGPGHSGNTIYF.

The rearrangement uses TRBV11-3 and TRBJ2-5; D is ambiguous. The CDR3 has 14 residues. Germline CDR1 SGHNT, CDR2 YENEEA. Trimming shortened V by 1 base and J by 1 base, and 7 bases separated the two germline ends. The DNA of the CDR3 is TGTGCCAGCAGCTTAGCTGGCGCCCAAGAGACCCAGTACTTC. Translated: CASSLAGAQETQYF. Together with reference TRBV11-3 and TRBJ2-5, the CDR3 gives the full variable domain: EAGVVQSPRYKIIEKKQPVAFWCNPISGHNTLYWYLQNLGQGPELLIRYENEEAVDDSQLPKDRFSAERLKGVDSTLKIQPAELGDSAVYLCASSLAGAQETQYFGPGTRLLVL.

The rearrangement joins TRBV5-1 to TRBJ2-3; 8 nucleotides match TRBD1. Germline V gene data show CDR1 as SGHRS and CDR2 as YFSETQ. Losses at the gene ends were 5 bases for V and 0 bases for J; bases not matched to a gene: 5. The CDR3 contains 15 residues. CDR3 residues: CASRYQGASTDTQYF. The CDR3 DNA reads as TGCGCCAGCAGGTATCAGGGGGCTAGCACAGATACGCAGTATTTT. The variable domain in full, completed from reference TRBV5-1 and TRBJ2-3, reads KAGVTQTPRYLIKTRGQQVTLSCSPISGHRSVSWYQQTPGQGLQFLFEYFSETQRNKGNFPGRFSGRQFSNSRSEMNVSTLELGDSALYLCASRYQGASTDTQYFGPGTRLTVL.

The chain couples TRBV7-9 to TRBJ2-6; D is undetermined. This CDR3 is 16 amino acids long. V was trimmed by 3 bases and J by 2 bases, leaving 11 bases between them. Germline CDR1 and CDR2: SEHNR and FQNEAQ (reference sequence). CDR3 in amino acids: CASSLTGGAGANVLTF. The CDR3 DNA sequence: TGTGCCAGCAGCTTGACCGGTGGCGCTGGGGCCAACGTCCTGACTTTC.

The chain combines TRBV2 with TRBJ2-5, with 9 bases fitting TRBD2. Germline CDR1 and CDR2: SNHLY and FYNNEI. This CDR3 region has 15 residues. The V and J ends lost 1 base and 2 bases, in that order; junction bases with no gene match: 2. The CDR3 region has the DNA TGTGCCAGCAGTGAAGGGCTAGCGGGACAAGAGACCCAGTACTTC. Protein sequence: CASSEGLAGQETQYF.

This clone was seen only once. The V and J genes are TRBV6-1 and TRBJ2-2; D ambiguous. The CDR3 runs 12 residues. The germline V gene has CDR1 MNHNS and CDR2 SASEGT. Trimming took 3 bases from V and 8 from J, leaving 7 bases between them. CDR3 amino acids: CASSDRIGELFF. CDR3 bases: TGTGCCAGCAGTGATAGGATAGGGGAGCTGTTTTTT.

This clone has only a few counts. The chain couples TRBV24-1 to TRBJ2-7; no clear D gene. The germline gives CDR1 KGHDR, CDR2 SFDVKD. The length of the CDR3 is 13 residues. Trimming took 11 bases from V and 5 from J, leaving 18 bases between them. Here the CDR3 reads CAISRWADDEQYV. The CDR3 DNA follows: TGTGCCATCAGCCGGTGGGCGGACGACGAGCAGTACGTC.

The gene calls are TRBV27 and TRBJ1-5; TRBD1 agrees at 9 bases. Germline V gene sequence: CDR1 MNHEY, CDR2 SMNVEV (reference sequence). This CDR3 contains 17 residues. The V and J ends lost 5 bases and 0 bases, in that order; junction bases with no gene match: 8. The CDR3 DNA sequence: TGTGCCAGCAGTCCCAGGGACAGGGACTATAGCAATCAGCCCCAGCATTTT. It specifies CASSPRDRDYSNQPQHF.

This chain joins TRBV2 and TRBJ2-4, with 10 nucleotides matching TRBD1. The ends lost 1 base at V and 10 bases at J; junction bases unmatched: 7. Germline V lookup: CDR1 SNHLY, CDR2 FYNNEI. This CDR3 region has 15 residues. This chain's CDR3 is CASSEETPGQGIQYF. Written as DNA, the CDR3 is TGTGCCAGCAGTGAAGAAACTCCGGGACAGGGGATTCAGTACTTC. The entire variable domain, with the rest obtained from reference TRBV2 and TRBJ2-4, is as follows: EPEVTQTPSHQVTQMGQEVILRCVPISNHLYFYWYRQILGQKVEFLVSFYNNEISEKSEIFDDQFSVERPDGSNFTLKIRSTKLEDSAMYFCASSEETPGQGIQYFGAGTRLSVL.

The rearrangement links TRBV14 to TRBJ1-2; no clear D gene. V was shortened by 1 base and J by 4 bases, with 10 bases between the two germline ends. The germline V gene encodes CDR1 SGHDN and CDR2 FVKESK. The CDR3 totals 14 residues. The CDR3 DNA sequence: TGTGCCAGCAGCCAAGCAGGAGCAGGCTATGGCTACACCTTC. Encoded protein: CASSQAGAGYGYTF. The full variable domain, in which reference TRBV14 and TRBJ1-2 provide the parts outside the CDR3, is EAGVTQFPSHSVIEKGQTVTLRCDPISGHDNLYWYRRVMGKEIKFLLHFVKESKQDESGMPNNRFLAERTGGTYSTLKVQPAELEDSGVYFCASSQAGAGYGYTFGSGTRLTVV.

This chain connects TRBV28 to TRBJ1-2, with D hard to call. The ends were cut back, 6 bases at V and 1 base at J, with 12 bases in the middle. CDR1 is MDHEN, CDR2 SYDVKM, per germline. The CDR3 has 14 amino acids. The DNA for the CDR3 is TGTGCCAGCAGCTTGGGAGGGTATAACTATGGCTACACCTTC. Residues: CASSLGGYNYGYTF.

This clone was seen once. The chain recombines TRBV19 with TRBJ1-6, with unresolved D. V gave up 6 bases and J gave up 4 bases, with 7 bases separating them. The CDR3 consists of 13 residues. The germline V gene has CDR1 LNHDA and CDR2 SQIVND (reference sequence). In DNA, the CDR3 is TGTGCCAGTAGCGGACGGTATAATTCACCCCTCCACTTT. Translated, it gives CASSGRYNSPLHF.

The gene calls are TRBV5-4 and TRBJ1-1; a possible D gene is TRBD1 (5 bases). Deletions cut 4 bases from V and 1 base from J, with 14 bases between. This CDR3 has 15 amino acids. Germline lookup yields CDR1 SGHNT and CDR2 YYREEE (reference sequence). CDR3 loop: CASSSRQTGNTEAFF. CDR3 sequence (DNA): TGTGCCAGCAGCAGCCGACAAACAGGGAACACTGAAGCTTTCTTT.

The rearrangement links TRBV28 to TRBJ1-4, with TRBD1 as a possible D gene (5 bases). Germline CDR1 is MDHEN and CDR2 is SYDVKM. This CDR3 region has 15 residues. V lost 3 bases and J 4 bases, leaving 12 bases between the germline ends. Here the CDR3 reads CASSFGGVLNEKLFF. For the CDR3, the DNA is TGTGCCAGCAGTTTTGGGGGGGTACTTAATGAAAAACTGTTTTTT.

A single count supports this clone. The chain has TRBV21-1 and TRBJ2-5; the tabulated D call, TRBD2, remains unverified against the DNA. TRBV21-1 is a documented pseudogene. This CDR3 is 15 amino acids long. Written as DNA, the CDR3 is TGTGCCAGCACACCGGGACTAGCGGGAAAAGAGACCCAGTACTTC. Protein: CASTPGLAGKETQYF.

This chain connects TRBV7-9 to TRBJ2-7, with 12 bases lining up with TRBD2. The V gene's germline CDR1 is SEHNR and CDR2 FQNEAQ (reference sequence). J gave up 3 bases and V 7 bases, and 1 base lay outside the gene matches. The CDR3 covers 13 residues. The CDR3 reads CASKTSGSYEQYF. In nucleotides, the CDR3 is TGTGCCAGCAAGACTAGCGGGAGCTACGAGCAGTACTTC.

The chain employs TRBV10-2 and TRBJ2-7; D is unresolved. Germline CDR1 and CDR2: WSHSY and SAAADI. The CDR3 spans 13 residues. Trimming left V 0 bases short and J 7 bases short, with 10 bases between. Written as DNA, the CDR3 is TGCGCCAGCAGTGAGTCTCTGGGTTGGGAGCAGTACGTC. Amino acids: CASSESLGWEQYV.

The V call is TRBV5-1, the J call TRBJ1-5; D is uncertain. The germline V gene has CDR1 SGHRS and CDR2 YFSETQ. The ends were cut back, 2 bases at V and 4 bases at J, with 7 bases in the middle. The CDR3 has 13 residues. The chain's CDR3 is CASSFEGNQPQHF. CDR3 bases: TGCGCCAGCAGCTTTGAAGGGAATCAGCCCCAGCATTTT.

The table lists this clone with a count of one. The rearrangement uses TRBV5-1 and TRBJ1-1; weak D call: TRBD1 (5 bases). V was shortened by 1 base and J by 3 bases, with 13 bases between the two germline ends. The CDR3 totals 15 residues. Germline values: CDR1 SGHRS, CDR2 YFSETQ. The CDR3 sequence: CASSLWTVTDTEAFF. In DNA, the CDR3 is TGCGCCAGCAGCTTGTGGACTGTGACAGACACTGAAGCTTTCTTT.

The genes are TRBV4-2 and TRBJ2-3; weak D call: TRBD1 (5 bases). The CDR3 loop spans 15 amino acids. With 1 base removed from V and 2 bases from J, the gap between germline ends came to 10 bases. CDR1 is LGHNA and CDR2 is YNFKEQ in the germline V gene. CDR3 loop: CASSQAAGPTDTQYF. The CDR3 DNA follows: TGTGCCAGCAGCCAAGCAGCAGGGCCCACAGATACGCAGTATTTT.

The CDR3 region is CASSSTGTPSYEQYV. In DNA, the CDR3 is TGTGCCAGCAGCTCCACCGGGACCCCAAGCTACGAGCAGTACGTC. V gene TRBV5-5 combines with J gene TRBJ2-7; tentatively, D is TRBD1 or TRBD2 (5 bases each). Germline CDR1 reads SGHKS; CDR2 reads YYEKEE (reference sequence). The V end lost 3 bases, the J end lost 3 bases, and 16 bases lay between the germline ends. CDR3 length: 15 amino acids.

The rearrangement joins TRBV3-1 (or the pseudogene TRBV3-2) to TRBJ1-3; TRBD1 matches at 7 bases. Trimming took 5 bases from V and 2 from J; bases not matched to a gene: 6. CDR1 LGHDT and CDR2 YNNKEL come from the germline V gene (reference sequence). The CDR3 length is 15 residues. Written as DNA, the CDR3 is TGTGCCAGCAGCTTCGGGACAGATCCTGGAAACACCATATATTTT. Protein: CASSFGTDPGNTIYF.